This entry lists 17 T cell receptor beta chains sequenced from one sample in a study of response to subunit inactivated influenza vaccine. TCRdb passed the RT-PCR reads through MiXCR, listing each CDR3 protein once. The repertoire has approximately 500,000 distinct CDR3 sequences, over 10% of them found once; the top ten carry less than 15%. The sample in question was PBMCs from blood, obtained around seven weeks after vaccination. The origin of the receptors is a man aged 45 to 65 who received an inactivated influenza vaccine.

CDR3 nucleotide sequence: TGTGCCAGCAGCCAAAAGGTAGTAGCGGGGGCTTTTGCCTACGAGCAGTACTTC. Translating gives CASSQKVVAGAFAYEQYF. This chain connects TRBV4-2 to TRBJ2-7, with TRBD2 identical over 9 bases. Looked up from germline, CDR1 is LGHNA and CDR2 is YNFKEQ. The J segment lost 2 bases and the V segment lost 2 bases, leaving 13 bases of the junction unmatched. The CDR3 runs to 18 residues.

This clonotype has a handful of counts. The chain combines TRBV28 with TRBJ2-4, with 12 bases lining up with TRBD1. Germline CDR1 reads MDHEN; CDR2 reads SYDVKM. CDR3 length equals 18 residues. The V segment lost 2 bases and the J segment 6 bases; nucleotides outside the gene matches: 11. CDR3 in DNA: TGTGCCAGCAGTTTAGCATTCGGGACAGGGGGCGCGGGAAACATTCAGTACTTC. It yields the protein CASSLAFGTGGAGNIQYF.

This clonotype turned up a few times. V usage is TRBV5-1 and J usage is TRBJ2-2, with D tentatively TRBD1 (5 bases). V gave up 5 bases and J gave up 4 bases, with 12 bases separating them. The CDR3 length is 14 residues. Per the germline V gene, CDR1 is SGHRS and CDR2 is YFSETQ. CDR3 amino acids: CASRFDSVTGELFF. The CDR3 DNA sequence: TGCGCCAGCAGATTCGACAGTGTCACCGGGGAGCTGTTTTTT.

This clonotype was observed a handful of times. This chain connects TRBV6-1 to TRBJ2-1, with 9 bases lining up with TRBD2. After removal of 7 bases from V and 7 bases from J, the junction contained 8 bases not matched to a gene. CDR3 size: 14 residues. Germline V gene data show CDR1 as MNHNS and CDR2 as SASEGT. CDR3 residues: CASTPLAGVNEQFF. DNA of the CDR3: TGTGCCAGCACCCCTTTAGCGGGAGTAAATGAGCAGTTCTTC.

The J gene is TRBJ2-7, the V gene TRBV7-9; tentatively, D is TRBD1 or TRBD2 (6 bases each). V was cut by 2 bases and J by 3 bases, with 11 bases left in between. The V gene's germline CDR1 is SEHNR and CDR2 FQNEAQ (reference sequence). The CDR3 is made up of 14 amino acids. The chain's CDR3 is CASSLRGALYEQYF. As DNA, the CDR3 is TGTGCCAGCAGCTTAAGGGGGGCCCTCTACGAGCAGTACTTC.

This clonotype showed up many times. The chain joins TRBV5-1 to TRBJ1-1, with D unresolved. V was shortened by 4 bases and J by 6 bases, with 7 bases between the two germline ends. The germline CDR1 and CDR2 sequences are SGHRS and YFSETQ. This CDR3 is built from 11 residues. The DNA of the CDR3 is TGCGCCAGCAGCCGCGGGGCTGAAGCTTTCTTT. Protein sequence: CASSRGAEAFF.

This chain uses TRBV6-2 or TRBV6-3 with TRBJ2-1, with a weak D call TRBD2 (6 bases). The CDR3 consists of 15 residues. V lost 6 bases and J 4 bases, leaving 16 bases between the germline ends. The germline CDR1 and CDR2 sequences are MNHEY and SVGEGT. The CDR3 DNA reads as TGTGCCAGCAGGACCGGGACTGGTCGATACAATGAGCAGTTCTTC. Translation gives CASRTGTGRYNEQFF.

The chain carries TRBV7-9 and TRBJ2-5; D gene ambiguous. The V end was cut by 2 bases, the J end by 5 bases, with 15 bases between. CDR3 length: 15 residues. The germline V gene encodes CDR1 SEHNR and CDR2 FQNEAQ (reference sequence). Written as DNA, the CDR3 is TGTGCCAGCAGCTTAAAAATGTCGGCGAGGGAGACCCAGTACTTC. Its translation: CASSLKMSARETQYF. The entire variable domain, with the rest obtained from reference TRBV7-9 and TRBJ2-5, is as follows: DTGVSQNPRHKITKRGQNVTFRCDPISEHNRLYWYRQTLGQGPEFLTYFQNEAQLEKSRLLSDRFSAERPKGSFSTLEIQRTEQGDSAMYLCASSLKMSARETQYFGPGTRLLVL.

This clonotype was recorded many times. The chain joins TRBV11-2 to TRBJ2-7; weak D call: TRBD2 (5 bases). Germline assignment: CDR1 SGHAT and CDR2 FQNNGV. This CDR3 spans 14 amino acids. Between the trimmed V and J ends, which lost 3 bases and 1 base, there was a span of 10 bases. CDR3 nucleotide sequence: TGTGCCAGCAGCTTGTCGGGAAAATCCTACGAGCAGTACTTC. This sequence encodes CASSLSGKSYEQYF.

This clonotype was found a few times. The V and J genes are TRBV3-1 and TRBJ2-1; 7 nucleotides agree with TRBD1. Germline-derived CDR1 and CDR2 are LGHDT and YNNKEL (reference sequence). V was clipped by 0 bases and J by 7 bases; unmatched bases: 6. The CDR3 length is 15 residues. The CDR3 region has the DNA TGTGCCAGCAGCCAAGATCGGGACAGAAGGAATGAGCAGTTCTTC. Residues: CASSQDRDRRNEQFF.

The chain has TRBV29-1 and TRBJ2-1; perhaps TRBD2 as D (6 bases). Germline V gene sequence: CDR1 SQVTM, CDR2 ANQGSEA. Trimming took 4 bases from V and 8 from J, leaving 21 bases between them. This CDR3 comprises 15 residues. The CDR3: CSVGSGLGLFDEQFF. The CDR3 DNA follows: TGCAGCGTTGGATCGGGACTGGGGCTTTTTGATGAGCAGTTCTTC.

This clonotype was observed a handful of times. The V and J genes are TRBV29-1 and TRBJ2-7, with 10 positions matching TRBD1. Germline loops: CDR1 SQVTM, CDR2 ANQGSEA. The CDR3 contains 18 residues. V lost 6 bases to trimming and J lost 2 bases; unmatched junction nucleotides: 19. This chain's CDR3 is CSVYLPGQGKGATYEQYF. Written as DNA, the CDR3 is TGCAGCGTCTACCTACCGGGACAGGGGAAAGGGGCGACCTACGAGCAGTACTTC.

This chain links TRBV12-3 or TRBV12-4 with TRBJ1-1; no firm D call. Deletions cut 6 bases from V and 4 bases from J, with 15 bases between. The CDR3 consists of 14 residues. The CDR3 nucleotides are TGTGCCAGCAGACACACCGGCGGAGGCACTGAAGCTTTCTTT. It codes for CASRHTGGGTEAFF.

The V and J genes are TRBV5-1 and TRBJ2-7; 9 bases line up with TRBD1. Germline CDR1 reads SGHRS; CDR2 reads YFSETQ. J gave up 6 bases and V 2 bases, and 6 bases lay outside the gene matches. The CDR3 is made up of 14 amino acids. As DNA, the CDR3 is TGCGCCAGCAGCTTAACCGGGACAGGGATCGAGCAGTACTTC. It codes for CASSLTGTGIEQYF.

V gene TRBV3-1 combines with J gene TRBJ2-7; D tentatively fits TRBD1 or TRBD2 (5 bases each). V was shortened by 4 bases and J by 4 bases, with 17 bases between the two germline ends. Germline CDR1 reads LGHDT; CDR2 reads YNNKEL (reference sequence). CDR3 size: 15 residues. DNA for the CDR3: TGTGCCAGCAGCCTCTCGGGGCTAACCCTTTACGAGCAGTACTTC. Translated, it gives CASSLSGLTLYEQYF.

The chain has TRBV3-1 and TRBJ1-6; D is unresolved. The CDR3 is 13 amino acids. The V end was cut by 1 base, the J end by 9 bases, with 7 bases between. The V gene's germline CDR1 is LGHDT and CDR2 YNNKEL (reference sequence). In DNA, the CDR3 is TGTGCCAGCAGCCAAGGGTCCAGTTCACCCCTCCACTTT. Translation: CASSQGSSSPLHF. The full variable domain, its missing parts supplied by reference TRBV3-1 and TRBJ1-6, is DTAVSQTPKYLVTQMGNDKSIKCEQNLGHDTMYWYKQDSKKFLKIMFSYNNKELIINETVPNRFSPKSPDKAHLNLHINSLELGDSAVYFCASSQGSSSPLHFGNGTRLTVT.

DNA of the CDR3: TGCAGCGTTGTAAACCAAGAAGAGTACGCTTTCTTT. It specifies CSVVNQEEYAFF. V gene TRBV29-1 combines with J gene TRBJ1-1; D is unclear. CDR3 length equals 12 residues. The V end lost 4 bases, the J end lost 11 bases, and 17 bases lay between the germline ends. CDR1 is SQVTM and CDR2 is ANQGSEA in the germline V gene.